Below, 11 T cell receptor beta chains from the same sample are listed, as sequenced in a study of blood T cell repertoires in COVID-19. Assay: immunoSEQ multiplex PCR; the TCRdb copy retains only in-frame clones and omits some. Counted here are about 210,000 clones, approximately 86% occurring once; the ten biggest clones make up over 9%. Source material: PBMCs or T cells enriched from blood (not recorded which). Receptors originate from a man between 18 and 29 years old with acute COVID-19.

The chain recombines TRBV19 with TRBJ2-6; 9 bases map to TRBD1. The germline V gene has CDR1 LNHDA and CDR2 SQIVND (reference sequence). V shed 3 bases and J 2 bases; nucleotides not matched to a gene: 2. This CDR3 has 16 amino acids. The CDR3 here is CASSIWTGAGANVLTF. The CDR3 DNA follows: TGTGCCAGTAGTATCTGGACAGGGGCTGGGGCCAACGTCCTGACTTTC.

The gene calls are TRBV24-1 and TRBJ2-1, with 14 bases that match TRBD2. Unmatched junction bases numbered 10, after V lost 4 bases and J lost 9 bases. This CDR3 contains 17 residues. CDR1 is KGHDR, CDR2 SFDVKD, per germline. DNA of the CDR3: TGTGCCACCAGTGACCTCCAGACTAGCGGGAGGGCAGGTGAGCAGTTCTTC. Translated: CATSDLQTSGRAGEQFF.

The chain recombines TRBV23-1 with TRBJ2-3; 7 positions agree with TRBD2. TRBV23-1 is treated as an ORF (open reading frame) with a function not yet certain. With V trimmed by 3 bases and J by 5 bases, 8 bases remained unmatched. This CDR3 spans 15 amino acids. As DNA, the CDR3 is TGCGCCAGCAGTCATGGGAGGGGTGCAGTAGATACGCAGTATTTT. It translates to CASSHGRGAVDTQYF.

The chain is built from TRBV2 and TRBJ2-3; tentative D call: TRBD2 (5 bases). V lost 10 bases, J lost 6 bases, and 11 bases lay in between. Germline CDR1 SNHLY, CDR2 FYNNEI. CDR3 size: 11 residues. CDR3 amino acids: CATYRGDTQYF. In DNA, the CDR3 is TGTGCCACGTACCGGGGTGATACGCAGTATTTT.

This rearrangement joins TRBV2 to TRBJ2-7, with 9 bases identical to TRBD1. Losses at the gene ends were 6 bases for V and 3 bases for J; bases not matched to a gene: 6. The CDR3 has 14 residues. Germline CDR1 is SNHLY and CDR2 is FYNNEI. The CDR3 reads CASSETGGDYEQYF. The CDR3 DNA reads TGTGCCAGCAGCGAGACAGGGGGGGACTACGAGCAGTACTTC.

V usage is TRBV30 and J usage is TRBJ2-7; D might be TRBD1 (5 bases). Germline assignment: CDR1 GTSNPN and CDR2 SVGIG (reference sequence). The CDR3 has 14 residues. V lost 1 base and J 3 bases, leaving 13 bases between the germline ends. The CDR3 is CAWSGTFTLYEQYF. Here the CDR3 DNA reads TGTGCCTGGAGTGGGACATTTACTCTCTACGAGCAGTACTTC. Variable domain in full (rest from reference TRBV30 and TRBJ2-7): SQTIHQWPATLVQPVGSPLSLECTVEGTSNPNLYWYRQAAGRGLQLLFYSVGIGQISSEVPQNLSASRPQDRQFILSSKKLLLSDSGFYLCAWSGTFTLYEQYFGPGTRLTVT.

This clone was seen just once. The CDR3 sequence: CASSIAGPETQYF. CDR3 nucleotides: TGCGCCAGCAGCATTGCAGGGCCGGAGACCCAGTACTTC. This chain joins TRBV5-1 and TRBJ2-5; weak D call: TRBD1 (5 bases). The germline gives CDR1 SGHRS, CDR2 YFSETQ. Between the trimmed V and J ends, which lost 4 bases and 5 bases, there was a span of 12 bases. CDR3 length: 13 residues. The full variable domain, rest sourced from reference TRBV5-1 and TRBJ2-5, is KAGVTQTPRYLIKTRGQQVTLSCSPISGHRSVSWYQQTPGQGLQFLFEYFSETQRNKGNFPGRFSGRQFSNSRSEMNVSTLELGDSALYLCASSIAGPETQYFGPGTRLLVL.

The chain joins TRBV10-1 to TRBJ1-6; 7 bases map to TRBD1. J lost 9 bases, V lost 3 bases, and 17 bases had no gene match. CDR1 WNHNN and CDR2 SYGVQD come from the germline V gene (reference sequence). CDR3 length: 18 residues. CDR3 residues: CASSDTPLDRLRGSPLHF. CDR3 DNA sequence: TGCGCCAGCAGTGATACGCCCCTGGACAGGCTGAGGGGTTCACCCCTCCACTTT.

This chain uses TRBV7-3 with TRBJ2-1; D ambiguous. The V gene lost 0 bases and the J gene lost 0 bases, with 6 bases spanning the gap. Germline CDR1 SGHTA, CDR2 FQGTGA. CDR3 length equals 15 residues. CDR3 sequence: CASSLTVSSYNEQFF. CDR3 nucleotides: TGTGCCAGCAGCTTAACTGTGAGCTCCTACAATGAGCAGTTCTTC.

This clone appeared a single time. The genes are TRBV4-3 and TRBJ2-7, with D possibly TRBD2 on 5 matching bases. The length of the CDR3 is 15 residues. Per germline, CDR1 LGHNA and CDR2 YSLEER. The ends were cut back, 0 bases at V and 3 bases at J, with 12 bases in the middle. The CDR3: CASSQEAAIGYEQYF. The CDR3 region has the DNA TGCGCCAGCAGCCAAGAAGCGGCGATCGGCTACGAGCAGTACTTC.

This sequence joins TRBV5-4 and TRBJ2-7; 10 nucleotides line up with TRBD1. The CDR3 sequence is 15 residues long. Germline values: CDR1 SGHNT, CDR2 YYREEE (reference sequence). V shed 3 bases, J shed 2 bases, and the junction held 5 bases outside the gene matches. The CDR3 protein is CASSSRDRGPYEQYF. CDR3 coding DNA: TGTGCCAGCAGCTCCCGGGACAGGGGACCCTACGAGCAGTACTTC.